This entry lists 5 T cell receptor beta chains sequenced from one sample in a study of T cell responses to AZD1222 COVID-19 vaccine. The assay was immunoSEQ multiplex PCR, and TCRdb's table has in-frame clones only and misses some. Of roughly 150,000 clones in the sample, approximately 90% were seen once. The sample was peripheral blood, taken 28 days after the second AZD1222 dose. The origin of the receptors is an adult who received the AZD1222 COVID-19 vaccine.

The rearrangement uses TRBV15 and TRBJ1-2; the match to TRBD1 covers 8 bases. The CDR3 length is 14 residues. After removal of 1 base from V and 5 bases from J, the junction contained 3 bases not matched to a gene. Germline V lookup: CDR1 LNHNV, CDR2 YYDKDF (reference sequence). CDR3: CATSRGDRGYGYTF. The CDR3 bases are TGTGCCACCAGCAGAGGAGACAGGGGATATGGCTACACCTTC.

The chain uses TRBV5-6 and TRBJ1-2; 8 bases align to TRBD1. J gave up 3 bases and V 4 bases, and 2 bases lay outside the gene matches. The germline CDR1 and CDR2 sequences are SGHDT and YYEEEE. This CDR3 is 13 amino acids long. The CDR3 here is CASSGGQDYGYTF. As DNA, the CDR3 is TGTGCCAGCAGCGGGGGACAGGACTATGGCTACACCTTC.

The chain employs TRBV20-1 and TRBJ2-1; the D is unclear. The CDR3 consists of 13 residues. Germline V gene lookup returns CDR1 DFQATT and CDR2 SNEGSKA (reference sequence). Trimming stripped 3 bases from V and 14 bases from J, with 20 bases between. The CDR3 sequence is CSASPPARRLEFF. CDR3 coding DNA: TGCAGTGCTAGTCCCCCTGCCAGGCGACTTGAGTTCTTC.

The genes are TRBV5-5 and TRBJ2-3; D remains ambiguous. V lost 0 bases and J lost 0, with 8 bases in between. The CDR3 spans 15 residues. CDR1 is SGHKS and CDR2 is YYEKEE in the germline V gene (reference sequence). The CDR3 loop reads CASSLVQRSTDTQYF. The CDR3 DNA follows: TGTGCCAGCAGCTTGGTACAGAGAAGCACAGATACGCAGTATTTT.

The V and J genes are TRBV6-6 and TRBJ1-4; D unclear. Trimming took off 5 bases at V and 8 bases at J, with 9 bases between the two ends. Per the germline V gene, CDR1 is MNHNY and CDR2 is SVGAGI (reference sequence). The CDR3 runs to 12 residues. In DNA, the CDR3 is TGTGCCAGCAGTCGAATGGGGGAAAAACTGTTTTTT. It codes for CASSRMGEKLFF.